This T cell receptor beta chain originates from a study of blood T cells in healthy people across ages (dated by TCRdb to about 2015). With regard to the full study: In model experiments, template switching captured about one uniquely barcoded TCR beta cDNA molecule for every two T cells. To track age-related changes in TCR beta repertoire diversity, the study relied on deep sequencing normalized with unique cDNA molecular identifiers. Donors were grouped into four age groups: young (average 16 years), middle-aged (39), aged (around 56) and long-lived (approximately 75). To avoid experimental bias, donors of different ages were randomly spread across the sequencing lanes. For two donors (one aged 18 to 29 and one aged 80 or older), the study analyzed two additional independent replicas of 1 million unique cDNA reads from the same blood draw. Results the study describes overall, beyond this receptor: Since profiling was done on bulk unsorted PBMCs, naive and antigen-experienced compartments could not be conclusively compared. Because the CMV infection status of the donors was unknown, age-related changes in expanded clonotypes may potentially have been confounded. Estimates of total diversity based on one million sequenced T cells were regarded as lower bounds and as underestimates. Observed TCR beta diversity per million T cells fell roughly linearly with age, and a significant reduction was already apparent by age roughly 40. There was a strong correlation between observed TCR beta diversity and the percentage of naive T cells measured by flow cytometry. The long-lived group showed more naive CD4+ T cells, fewer expanded clones and increased TCR diversity than the aged group, suggesting age selection.

Systemically healthy Caucasian individuals from Russia, 35 to 40 in total and aged roughly 6 to 95 years, were included as donors. Around 9.8 milliliters of peripheral blood were collected from each donor into EDTA-treated Vacutainer tubes. PBMCs were isolated by Ficoll-Paque density-gradient centrifugation, with at least 7 million obtained per sample. Trizol reagent was used to extract total RNA from the PBMCs, yielding at least 5.5 micrograms per sample. Naive CD45RAhigh/CD27high T cell percentages were measured by flow cytometry on a PBMC aliquot from every donor. Reading the germline V gene (reference sequence) gives CDR1 DFQATT and CDR2 SNEGSKA. From cysteine to phenylalanine, the CDR3 is 17 amino acids long. The sequence is cut down to CDR3 DNA, 51 bases in frame from base 1. Relative to germline, V is missing 6 bases and J is missing 0 bases, with 11 bases of the junction outside any gene match.

Library method: 5' RACE. These reads were obtained on an Illumina HiSeq 2500. A second PCR of about 7 to 12 cycles was performed with a sample-barcoded 5' primer and a J-beta primer mix. Each TCR beta cDNA molecule received a unique molecular identifier from a template-switch 5' adaptor carrying 12 random nucleotides. Each sample yielded at least 2.5 million CDR3-containing paired-end reads. First-strand cDNA synthesis was performed from all RNA using the Mint cDNA synthesis kit, with priming by a TRBC-specific oligonucleotide. Following uracil-DNA glycosylase treatment, a first 18-cycle PCR with universal primers M1SS and BC2_uni_R was performed on all cDNA. For the original study's pipeline: Normalization of each sample was performed by random selection of 1 million high-quality reads, each carrying a distinct molecular identifier. Reads with shared molecular identifiers were discarded instead of being binned into consensus sequences. MiTCR, run with a Q25 quality threshold and the strictest error-elimination algorithm, handled CDR3 identification, clonotype clustering and error correction. A nonparametric unseen species model with Euler transformation was used to estimate lower-bound total TCR beta diversity. TCRdb took the public reads, trimmed them with fastp at Q25, ran MiXCR for clone calling and kept in-frame beta chains. Every CDR3 protein is listed once, alongside the most common genes and DNA of its rows. These V and J calls rely on TCRdb rather than the paper's analysis. Counted in this sample were hundreds of thousands of distinct CDR3 sequences; around 32% of them appeared once. Roughly 15% of the sample rests with the top ten.

In this sample, this clonotype turned up many times. Its antigen is not yet known. The sample holds no much larger clone one base away, and base qualities are not on file. The chain uses TRBV20-1 and TRBJ2-1, with 10 junctional bases fitting TRBD2. This TCR derives from a woman older than 75 in good health. Donor details come from another sample of the same person, matched by shared clones. The sample was blood. In nucleotide form, the sequence is TGCAGTGCGTCGGGGGATCTAGCGGGGGACTCCTACAATGAGCAGTTCTTC. Its coded protein is CSASGDLAGDSYNEQFF.